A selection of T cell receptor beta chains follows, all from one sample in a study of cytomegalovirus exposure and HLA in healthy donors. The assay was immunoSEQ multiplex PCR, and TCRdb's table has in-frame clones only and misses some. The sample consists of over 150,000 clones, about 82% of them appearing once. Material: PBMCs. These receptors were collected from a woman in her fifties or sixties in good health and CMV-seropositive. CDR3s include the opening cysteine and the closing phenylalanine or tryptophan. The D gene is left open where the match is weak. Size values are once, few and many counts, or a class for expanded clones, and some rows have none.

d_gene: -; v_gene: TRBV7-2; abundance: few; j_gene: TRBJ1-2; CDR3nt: TGTGCCAGCAGCGCGCAGGTCAACTATGGCTACACCTTC; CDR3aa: CASSAQVNYGYTF
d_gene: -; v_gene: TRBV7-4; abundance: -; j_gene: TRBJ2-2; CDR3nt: TGTGCCAGCAGCTTAATCTCCGCCCCGATTAGTTGGCTGTTTTTT; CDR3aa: CASSLISAPISWLFF
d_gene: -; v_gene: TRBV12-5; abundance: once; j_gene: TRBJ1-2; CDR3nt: TGTGCTAGTGGGTTCGTGGACAATAACTATGGCTACACCTTC; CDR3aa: CASGFVDNNYGYTF
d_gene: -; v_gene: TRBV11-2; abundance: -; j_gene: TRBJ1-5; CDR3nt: TGTGCCAGCAGCTTAGCCGGGAATCAGCCCCAGCATTTT; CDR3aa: CASSLAGNQPQHF
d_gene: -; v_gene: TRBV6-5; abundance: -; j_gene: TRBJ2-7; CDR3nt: TGTGCCAGCAGTTACGACGGACAGCCGCCACACGAGCAGTACTTC; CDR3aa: CASSYDGQPPHEQYF
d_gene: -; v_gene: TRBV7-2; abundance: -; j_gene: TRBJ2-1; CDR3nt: TGTGCCAGCAGCTTAGTTAGAGGGCCCGCTGAGCAGTTCTTC; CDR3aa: CASSLVRGPAEQFF
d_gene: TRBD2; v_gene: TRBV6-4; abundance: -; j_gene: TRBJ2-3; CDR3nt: TGTGCCAGCAGCCCTAGCGGGAGCACAGATACGCAGTATTTT; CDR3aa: CASSPSGSTDTQYF
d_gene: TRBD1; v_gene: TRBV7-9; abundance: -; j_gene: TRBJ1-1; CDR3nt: TGTTCCAGCAGATTAGGGACAGCGAACACTGAAGCTTTCTTT; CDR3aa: CSSRLGTANTEAFF
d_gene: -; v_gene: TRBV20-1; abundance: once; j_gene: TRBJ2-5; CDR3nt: TGCAGTGCTAGGCAGGAGACCCAGTACTTC; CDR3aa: CSARQETQYF
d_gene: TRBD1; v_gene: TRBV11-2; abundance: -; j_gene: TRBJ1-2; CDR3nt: TGTGCCAGCAGCCCGGGACAGACCTATGGCTACACCTTC; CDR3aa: CASSPGQTYGYTF
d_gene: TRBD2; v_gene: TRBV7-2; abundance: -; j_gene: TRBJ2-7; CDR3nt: TGTGCCAGCAGCCCGCCCGGACTAGCGGGGTTGACCTACGAGCAGTACTTC; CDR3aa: CASSPPGLAGLTYEQYF
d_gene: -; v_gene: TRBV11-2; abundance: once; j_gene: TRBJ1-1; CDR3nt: TGTGCCAGCAGCCGATTGGAGAGGACTGAAGCTTTCTTT; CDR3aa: CASSRLERTEAFF
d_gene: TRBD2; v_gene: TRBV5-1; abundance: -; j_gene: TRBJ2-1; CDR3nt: TGCGCCAGCAGCCCGGGACTAGCGGGAGGTATGTCCTACAATGAGCAGTTCTTC; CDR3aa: CASSPGLAGGMSYNEQFF
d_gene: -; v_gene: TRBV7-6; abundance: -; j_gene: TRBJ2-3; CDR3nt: TGTGCCAGCAGCTCGGACTACCTTCTCACAGATACGCAGTATTTT; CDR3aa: CASSSDYLLTDTQYF
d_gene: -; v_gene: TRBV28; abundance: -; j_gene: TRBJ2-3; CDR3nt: TGTGCCAGCAGGGCCCACACGGATACGCAGTATTTT; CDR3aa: CASRAHTDTQYF
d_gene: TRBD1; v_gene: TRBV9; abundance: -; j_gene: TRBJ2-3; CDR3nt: TGTGCCAGCAGCGTAGCGGCAGGGGGCTGGGGAGCAGATACGCAGTATTTT; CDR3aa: CASSVAAGGWGADTQYF
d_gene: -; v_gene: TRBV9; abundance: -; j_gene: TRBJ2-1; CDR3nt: TGTGCCAGCAGCGAGACTCTCAGGGACAATGAGCAGTTCTTC; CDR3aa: CASSETLRDNEQFF
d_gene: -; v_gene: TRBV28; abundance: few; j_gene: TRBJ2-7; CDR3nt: TGTGCCAGCAGTTTAGGGCGGGCCATCTACGAGCAGTACTTC; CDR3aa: CASSLGRAIYEQYF
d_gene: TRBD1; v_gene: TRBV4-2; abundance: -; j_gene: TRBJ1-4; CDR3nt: TGTGCCAGCAGCCAACTCCATGGACAGGGGACAGGGGAAAAACTGTTTTTT; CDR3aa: CASSQLHGQGTGEKLFF
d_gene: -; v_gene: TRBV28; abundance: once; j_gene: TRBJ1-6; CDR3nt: TGTGCCAGCAGTTCCCCATCTTCACCCCTCCACTTT; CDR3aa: CASSSPSSPLHF
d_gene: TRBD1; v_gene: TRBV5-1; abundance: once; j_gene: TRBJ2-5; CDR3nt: TGCGCCAGCAGCGGGGGACAGCCGGCGGGGACCCAGTACTTC; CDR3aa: CASSGGQPAGTQYF
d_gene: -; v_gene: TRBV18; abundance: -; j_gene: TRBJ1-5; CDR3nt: TGTGCCAGCTCACCAAACTTATTACAGCCCCAGCATTTT; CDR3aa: CASSPNLLQPQHF
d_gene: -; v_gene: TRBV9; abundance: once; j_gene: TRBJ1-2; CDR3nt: TGTGCCAGCAGCGGGGACCGAGGGGGCTATGGCTACACCTTC; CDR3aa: CASSGDRGGYGYTF
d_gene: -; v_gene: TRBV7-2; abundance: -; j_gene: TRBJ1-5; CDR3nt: TGTGCCAGCAGCTTAGTAATGGGACTAGGAAGGCAGCCCCAGCATTTT; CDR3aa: CASSLVMGLGRQPQHF
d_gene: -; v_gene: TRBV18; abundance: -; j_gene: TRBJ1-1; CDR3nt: TGTGCCAGCTCACCAGAGGACAGTTCCACTGAAGCTTTCTTT; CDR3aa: CASSPEDSSTEAFF